Listed here are 19 T cell receptor beta chains from one sample, sequenced in a study of T-cell reconstitution after alpha-beta-depleted transplantation in children. Preparing the TCRbeta library involved the use of unique molecular identifiers. TCRdb ran MiXCR on the PCR reads and lists one entry per CDR3 protein. The table records a few hundred thousand distinct CDR3 sequences, 27% of them present only once. The specimen comprised PBMCs, sampled before TCRalphabeta/CD19-depleted stem cell transplant. These receptors were collected from a boy in the first two years of life with Wiskott-Aldrich syndrome, due to receive a stem cell transplant.

This clonotype was picked up a small number of times. The gene calls are TRBV11-2 and TRBJ2-7; D is possibly TRBD2 (5 bases). This CDR3 is built from 14 residues. Looked up from germline, CDR1 is SGHAT and CDR2 is FQNNGV. Trimming stripped 0 bases from V and 2 bases from J, with 8 bases between. CDR3: CASSLEAATYEQYF. The CDR3 bases are TGTGCCAGCAGCTTAGAAGCGGCCACCTACGAGCAGTACTTC.

The chain links TRBV5-1 to TRBJ2-1, with a weak D call TRBD1 (6 bases). Germline assignment: CDR1 SGHRS and CDR2 YFSETQ. The CDR3 has 16 residues. Trimming took 4 bases from V and 7 from J, leaving 21 bases between them. CDR3 bases: TGCGCCAGCAGCCCTGGATTAGGGGGTTTGGTGAATGAGCAGTTCTTC. Encoded protein: CASSPGLGGLVNEQFF.

This clonotype was counted between two and nine times. The chain is built from TRBV20-1 and TRBJ2-3; perhaps D is TRBD1 or TRBD2 (5 bases each). Per the germline V gene, CDR1 is DFQATT and CDR2 is SNEGSKA (reference sequence). CDR3 length equals 15 residues. Trimming took off 3 bases at V and 2 bases at J, with 15 bases between the two ends. CDR3 protein: CSASRERTYTDTQYF. CDR3 nucleotide sequence: TGCAGTGCTAGCAGGGAGAGGACCTACACAGATACGCAGTATTTT.

This sequence joins TRBV5-1 and TRBJ2-1; 10 nucleotides align to TRBD2. V shed 4 bases and J 4 bases; nucleotides not matched to a gene: 14. CDR1 and CDR2 (germline): SGHRS, YFSETQ. The CDR3 is 18 residues long. In nucleotides, the CDR3 is TGCGCCAGCAGCATCGCGGATAGCGGGAGGCCCCGGTACAATGAGCAGTTCTTC. It is translated as CASSIADSGRPRYNEQFF. Filled out from reference TRBV5-1 and TRBJ2-1, the complete variable domain reads KAGVTQTPRYLIKTRGQQVTLSCSPISGHRSVSWYQQTPGQGLQFLFEYFSETQRNKGNFPGRFSGRQFSNSRSEMNVSTLELGDSALYLCASSIADSGRPRYNEQFFGPGTRLTVL.

The chain uses TRBV6-5 and TRBJ2-7; possibly TRBD2 for D (6 bases). There are 14 residues in the CDR3. Trimming took 5 bases from V and 3 from J, leaving 14 bases between them. Germline CDR1 reads MNHEY; CDR2 reads SVGAGI. The CDR3 spells CASSNRDWSYEQYF. CDR3 DNA: TGTGCCAGCAGTAACCGGGACTGGAGCTACGAGCAGTACTTC.

V and J are TRBV9 and TRBJ2-7, with 11 bases identical to TRBD2. Germline CDR1 is SGDLS and CDR2 is YYNGEE. Trimming at V came to 0 bases and at J to 7 bases, leaving 21 bases not matched to a gene. The CDR3 has 20 amino acids. The CDR3 DNA sequence: TGTGCCAGCAGCGTAGGTTTTTATCTACTAGCGGGAGTCCCGCCTGGTGAGCAGTACTTC. Translated, it gives CASSVGFYLLAGVPPGEQYF. Full variable domain (remainder filled in from reference TRBV9 and TRBJ2-7): DSGVTQTPKHLITATGQRVTLRCSPRSGDLSVYWYQQSLDQGLQFLIQYYNGEERAKGNILERFSAQQFPDLHSELNLSSLELGDSALYFCASSVGFYLLAGVPPGEQYFGPGTRLTVT.

The sample holds a few counts of this clonotype. The V gene is TRBV9, the J gene TRBJ2-1; weak D call: TRBD2 (6 bases). V was trimmed by 0 bases and J by 0 bases, leaving 10 bases between them. From germline, CDR1 is SGDLS and CDR2 YYNGEE. CDR3 length equals 16 residues. The CDR3 sequence: CASSVGPGSSYNEQFF. CDR3 coding DNA: TGTGCCAGCAGCGTAGGTCCCGGGAGCTCCTACAATGAGCAGTTCTTC.

This rearrangement joins TRBV20-1 to TRBJ2-5, with D tentatively TRBD1 (6 bases). CDR1 DFQATT and CDR2 SNEGSKA come from the germline V gene (reference sequence). Trimming removed 4 bases at V and 7 bases at J, with 13 bases between. The CDR3 is 12 residues long. CDR3 bases: TGCAGTGCTATGCAGGGGACGGTGACCCAGTACTTC. This translates into CSAMQGTVTQYF.

The rearrangement uses TRBV2 and TRBJ2-4, with TRBD2 as a possible D gene (6 bases). This CDR3 region has 16 residues. Germline V CDR1 and CDR2: SNHLY, FYNNEI. Trimming removed 6 bases from V and 6 bases from J, with 21 bases in between. The CDR3 coding sequence is TGTGCCAGCAGGAGCAGGTTAGGGGCGGAGGGAAACATTCAGTACTTC. This sequence encodes CASRSRLGAEGNIQYF.

V is TRBV3-1 and J is TRBJ2-1; the D gene is possibly TRBD2 (6 bases). V was trimmed by 5 bases and J by 8 bases, leaving 16 bases between them. This CDR3 has 14 amino acids. The germline CDR1 and CDR2 sequences are LGHDT and YNNKEL (reference sequence). The CDR3 sequence is CASSFPGPGDEQFF. The CDR3, as DNA: TGTGCCAGCAGCTTTCCGGGCCCGGGGGATGAGCAGTTCTTC.

The rearrangement uses TRBV20-1 and TRBJ2-1; TRBD2 matches at 10 bases. Losses at the gene ends were 7 bases for V and 5 bases for J; bases not matched to a gene: 5. CDR1 is DFQATT, CDR2 SNEGSKA, per germline (reference sequence). There are 13 residues in the CDR3. The DNA for the CDR3 is TGCAGTGAAGCGGGAGGGCCCCACAATGAGCAGTTCTTC. The encoded protein is CSEAGGPHNEQFF.

The rearrangement links TRBV12-3 or TRBV12-4 to TRBJ2-2; D perhaps matches TRBD2 (5 bases). This CDR3 region has 13 residues. V lost 2 bases to trimming and J lost 7 bases, with 8 bases between them. DNA for the CDR3: TGTGCCAGCAGTTTATTAGCGTACGGGGAGCTGTTTTTT. This translates into CASSLLAYGELFF.

This clonotype was seen more than once but under ten times. This chain connects TRBV12-3 or TRBV12-4 to TRBJ2-1; a weak D match, TRBD2 (5 bases). The CDR3 runs to 12 residues. Trimming pared 5 bases from V and 8 bases from J, leaving 10 bases between. The CDR3 sequence is CASSTEGDEQFF. For the CDR3, the DNA is TGTGCCAGCAGTACCGAGGGAGATGAGCAGTTCTTC.

This chain connects TRBV12-3 or TRBV12-4 to TRBJ2-1, with 7 positions matching TRBD2. J gave up 4 bases and V 6 bases, and 6 bases lay outside the gene matches. This CDR3 region has 14 residues. CDR3 protein: CASRNREEYNEQFF. The CDR3 bases are TGTGCCAGCAGAAACCGGGAGGAATACAATGAGCAGTTCTTC.

This clonotype was recorded a few times. The genes are TRBV12-3 or TRBV12-4 and TRBJ1-4; D ambiguous. This CDR3 has 14 residues. V was cut by 3 bases and J by 6 bases, with 11 bases left in between. CDR3 protein: CASSFPGLHEKLFF. In DNA, the CDR3 is TGTGCCAGCAGTTTCCCGGGCCTCCATGAAAAACTGTTTTTT.

The genes are TRBV5-5 and TRBJ1-2, with 7 bases that match TRBD1. The CDR3 totals 16 residues. The germline V gene has CDR1 SGHKS and CDR2 YYEKEE (reference sequence). V lost 4 bases and J lost 4; bases outside the gene matches: 13. The CDR3 is CASSVGTDTLLYGYTF. As DNA, the CDR3 is TGTGCCAGCAGCGTCGGGACAGACACTCTTCTCTATGGCTACACCTTC.

This clonotype was seen a handful of times. This rearrangement joins TRBV4-1 to TRBJ1-6, with D tentatively TRBD1 (6 bases). V lost 0 bases to trimming and J lost 6 bases, with 9 bases between them. Germline CDR1 and CDR2: MGHRA and YSYEKL. This CDR3 comprises 15 residues. The chain's CDR3 is CASSQDGGPNSPLHF. The CDR3 DNA reads TGCGCCAGCAGCCAAGATGGGGGGCCTAATTCACCCCTCCACTTT.

This chain uses TRBV5-1 with TRBJ2-1; D gene unclear. The CDR3 runs 13 residues. Germline-derived CDR1 and CDR2 are SGHRS and YFSETQ. The V and J ends lost 0 bases and 15 bases respectively, with 16 bases between them. The CDR3 DNA follows: TGCGCCAGCAGCTTGGTTGGTAGTAGAGGCCCGTTCTTC. Protein sequence: CASSLVGSRGPFF.

The chain couples TRBV10-3 to TRBJ2-7; possible D gene TRBD2, 7 bases. CDR1 is ENHRY and CDR2 is SYGVKD in the germline V gene. CDR3 length equals 13 residues. With 9 bases removed from V and 4 bases from J, the gap between germline ends came to 16 bases. Here the CDR3 DNA reads TGTGCCATGGGATTAAGGGGGGGGTACGAGCAGTACTTC. It translates to CAMGLRGGYEQYF.